The present T cell receptor beta chain was sequenced within a study of blood T cell repertoires in COVID-19. The CDR3 has 16 amino acids. J gave up 8 bases and V 0 bases, and 9 bases lay outside the gene matches. Germline V gene sequence: CDR1 MNHEY, CDR2 SVGAGI. Method: immunoSEQ multiplex PCR; TCRdb's copy keeps in-frame clones and lacks some. The sample gives about 120,000 clones, nearly 90% of which show up once; 3.8% is in the top ten. The chain combines TRBV6-5 with TRBJ1-2, with 10 bases fitting TRBD1. The sequenced sample was peripheral blood. The sequence came from a woman aged 60-75 years with COVID-19, enrolled during active disease. The CDR3: CASSYSARQGAGGYTF. The CDR3 coding sequence is TGTGCCAGCAGTTACTCGGCAAGACAGGGGGCTGGGGGCTACACCTTC.